This TCR beta chain is from a study of OX40 agonist ivuxolimab in advanced cancers. Sampling times: baseline, cycle 4 day 1, cycle 7 day 1. The data were produced by immunoSEQ multiplex PCR, yet TCRdb's version contains in-frame clones alone and is incomplete. The sample lists 55,000 to 80,000 clones, 80% to 90% occurring once. V was trimmed by 4 bases and J by 7 bases, leaving 17 bases between them. Germline CDR1 and CDR2: SGHDT and YYEEEE. The CDR3 extends over 14 amino acids. The TCR comes from an adult with an advanced solid tumor such as melanoma, head and neck, liver or kidney cancer. The source material was CD4+ or CD8+ T cells sorted from blood, sampled in a trial of the OX40 agonist ivuxolimab. This chain connects TRBV5-6 to TRBJ2-5; either TRBD1 or TRBD2 may fit D (5 bases each). The CDR3 nucleotides are TGTGCCAGCAGCGGGGACCCCCAGGATGGGACCCAGTACTTC. This sequence encodes CASSGDPQDGTQYF. Variable domain in full (rest from reference TRBV5-6 and TRBJ2-5): DAGVTQSPTHLIKTRGQQVTLRCSPKSGHDTVSWYQQALGQGPQFIFQYYEEEERQRGNFPDRFSGHQFPNYSSELNVNALLLGDSALYLCASSGDPQDGTQYFGPGTRLLVL.